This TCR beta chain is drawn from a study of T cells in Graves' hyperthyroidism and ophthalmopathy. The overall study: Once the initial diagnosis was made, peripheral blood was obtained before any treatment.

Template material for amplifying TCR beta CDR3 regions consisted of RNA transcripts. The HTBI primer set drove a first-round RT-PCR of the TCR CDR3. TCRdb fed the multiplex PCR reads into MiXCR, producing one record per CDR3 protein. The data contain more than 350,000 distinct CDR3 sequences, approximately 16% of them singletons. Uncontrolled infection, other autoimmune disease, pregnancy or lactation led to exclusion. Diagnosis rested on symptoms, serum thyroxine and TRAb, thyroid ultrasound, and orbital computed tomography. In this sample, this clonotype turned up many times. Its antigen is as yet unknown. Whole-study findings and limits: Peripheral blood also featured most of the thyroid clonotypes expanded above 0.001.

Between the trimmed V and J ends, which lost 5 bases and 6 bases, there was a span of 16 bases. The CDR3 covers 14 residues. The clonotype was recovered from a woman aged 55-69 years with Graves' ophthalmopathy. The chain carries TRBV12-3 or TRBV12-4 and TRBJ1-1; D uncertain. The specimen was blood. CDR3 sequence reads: CASSPQRRVPEAFF. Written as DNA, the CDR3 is TGTGCCAGCAGTCCTCAGCGACGGGTCCCTGAAGCTTTCTTT.